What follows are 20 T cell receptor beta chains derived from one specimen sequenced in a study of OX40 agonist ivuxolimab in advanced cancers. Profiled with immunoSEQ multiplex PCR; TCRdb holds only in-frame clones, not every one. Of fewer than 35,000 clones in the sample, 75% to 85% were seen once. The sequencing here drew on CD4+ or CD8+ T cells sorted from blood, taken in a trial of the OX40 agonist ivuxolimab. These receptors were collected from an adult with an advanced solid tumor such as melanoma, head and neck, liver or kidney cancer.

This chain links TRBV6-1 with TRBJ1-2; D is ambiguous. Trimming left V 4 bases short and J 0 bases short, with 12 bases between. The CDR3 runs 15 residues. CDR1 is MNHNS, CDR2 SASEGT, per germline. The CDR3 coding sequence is TGTGCCAGCAGTGGTCCGGCAGCAGCTAACTATGGCTACACCTTC. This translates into CASSGPAAANYGYTF.

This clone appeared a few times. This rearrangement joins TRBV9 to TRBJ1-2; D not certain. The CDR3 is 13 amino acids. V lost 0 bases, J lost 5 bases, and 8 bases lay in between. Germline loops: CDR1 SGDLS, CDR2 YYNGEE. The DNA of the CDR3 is TGTGCCAGCAGCGTAGATGGGGATTATGGCTACACCTTC. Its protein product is CASSVDGDYGYTF.

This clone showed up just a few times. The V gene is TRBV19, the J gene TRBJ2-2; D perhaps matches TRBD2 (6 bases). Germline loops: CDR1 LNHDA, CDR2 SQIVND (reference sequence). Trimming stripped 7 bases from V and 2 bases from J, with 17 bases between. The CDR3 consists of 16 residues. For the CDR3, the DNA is TGTGCCAGTACCCCAAGGGGCGGGGTAAACACCGGGGAGCTGTTTTTT. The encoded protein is CASTPRGGVNTGELFF.

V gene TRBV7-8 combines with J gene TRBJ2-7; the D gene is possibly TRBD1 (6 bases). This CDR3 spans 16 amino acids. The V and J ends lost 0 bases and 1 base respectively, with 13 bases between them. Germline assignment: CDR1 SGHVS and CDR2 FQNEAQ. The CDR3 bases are TGTGCCAGCAGCTTAGCGTGGGGGCCGAGTTCCTACGAGCAGTACTTC. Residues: CASSLAWGPSSYEQYF.

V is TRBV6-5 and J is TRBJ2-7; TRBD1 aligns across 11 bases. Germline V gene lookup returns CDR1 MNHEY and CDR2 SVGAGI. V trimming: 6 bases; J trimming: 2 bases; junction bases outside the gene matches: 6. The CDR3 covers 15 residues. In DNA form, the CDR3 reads TGTGCCAGCAGAGAGGGACAGGGGGGAGCCTACGAGCAGTACTTC. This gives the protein CASREGQGGAYEQYF.

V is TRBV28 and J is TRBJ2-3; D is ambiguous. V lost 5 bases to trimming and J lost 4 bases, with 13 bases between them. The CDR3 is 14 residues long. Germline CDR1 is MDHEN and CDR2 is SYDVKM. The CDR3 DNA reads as TGTGCCAGCAGTCCTCCGGCGGACGCAGATACGCAGTATTTT. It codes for CASSPPADADTQYF.

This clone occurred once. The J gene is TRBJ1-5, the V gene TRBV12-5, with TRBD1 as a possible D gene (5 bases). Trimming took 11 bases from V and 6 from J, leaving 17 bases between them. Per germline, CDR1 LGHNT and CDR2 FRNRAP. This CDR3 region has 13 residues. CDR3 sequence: CARRPGGGQPQHF. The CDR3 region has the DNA TGTGCTCGTAGGCCGGGGGGGGGTCAGCCCCAGCATTTT.

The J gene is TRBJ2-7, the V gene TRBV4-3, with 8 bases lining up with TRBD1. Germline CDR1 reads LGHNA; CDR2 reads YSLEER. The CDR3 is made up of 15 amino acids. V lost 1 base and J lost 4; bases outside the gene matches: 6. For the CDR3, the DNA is TGCGCCAGCAGCCAAGTCAGGGGGCTTAGGTACGAGCAGTACTTC. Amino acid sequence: CASSQVRGLRYEQYF.

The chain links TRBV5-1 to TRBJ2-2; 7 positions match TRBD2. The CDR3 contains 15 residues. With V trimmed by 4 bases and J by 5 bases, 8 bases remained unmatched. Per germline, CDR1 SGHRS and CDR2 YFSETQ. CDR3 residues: CASSPRAGETGELFF. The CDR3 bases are TGCGCCAGCAGCCCTCGGGCGGGAGAGACCGGGGAGCTGTTTTTT.

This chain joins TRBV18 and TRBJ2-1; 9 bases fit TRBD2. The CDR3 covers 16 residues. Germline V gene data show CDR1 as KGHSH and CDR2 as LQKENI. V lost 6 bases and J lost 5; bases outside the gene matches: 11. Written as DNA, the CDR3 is TGTGCCAGCTCCCTCCAAATAGCGGGAGATCACAATGAGCAGTTCTTC. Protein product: CASSLQIAGDHNEQFF.

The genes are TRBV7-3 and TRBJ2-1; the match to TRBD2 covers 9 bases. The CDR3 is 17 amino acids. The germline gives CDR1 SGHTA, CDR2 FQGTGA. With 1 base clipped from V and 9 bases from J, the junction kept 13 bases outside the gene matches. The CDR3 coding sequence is TGTGCCAGCAGCTTAAGGTTATCTAGCGGGAAATCGAGTGAGCAGTTCTTC. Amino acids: CASSLRLSSGKSSEQFF. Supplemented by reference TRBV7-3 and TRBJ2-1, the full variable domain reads GAGVSQTPSNKVTEKGKYVELRCDPISGHTALYWYRQSLGQGPEFLIYFQGTGAADDSGLPNDRFFAVRPEGSVSTLKIQRTERGDSAVYLCASSLRLSSGKSSEQFFGPGTRLTVL.

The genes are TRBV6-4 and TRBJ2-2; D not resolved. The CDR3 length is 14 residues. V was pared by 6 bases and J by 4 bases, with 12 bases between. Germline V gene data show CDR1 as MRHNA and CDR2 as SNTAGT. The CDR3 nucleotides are TGTGCCAGCAGCGCTATTACCGGCACCGGGGAGCTGTTTTTT. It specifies CASSAITGTGELFF.

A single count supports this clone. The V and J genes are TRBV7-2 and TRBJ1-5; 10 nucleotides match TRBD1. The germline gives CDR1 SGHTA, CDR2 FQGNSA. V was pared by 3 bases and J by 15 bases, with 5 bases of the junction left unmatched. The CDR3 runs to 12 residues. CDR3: CASSFEDRGRHF. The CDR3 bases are TGTGCCAGCAGCTTCGAAGACAGGGGGCGGCATTTT.

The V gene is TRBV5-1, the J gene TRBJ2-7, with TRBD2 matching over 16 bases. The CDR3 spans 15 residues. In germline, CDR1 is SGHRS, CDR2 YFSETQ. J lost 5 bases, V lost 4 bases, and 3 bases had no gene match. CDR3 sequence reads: CASSSGTSGRDEQYF. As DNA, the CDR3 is TGCGCCAGCAGCAGCGGGACTAGCGGGAGGGACGAGCAGTACTTC.

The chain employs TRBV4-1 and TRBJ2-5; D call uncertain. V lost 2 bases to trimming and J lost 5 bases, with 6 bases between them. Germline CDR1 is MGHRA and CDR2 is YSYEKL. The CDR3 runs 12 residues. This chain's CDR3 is CASSQPGETQYF. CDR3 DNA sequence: TGCGCCAGCAGCCAACCAGGCGAGACCCAGTACTTC.

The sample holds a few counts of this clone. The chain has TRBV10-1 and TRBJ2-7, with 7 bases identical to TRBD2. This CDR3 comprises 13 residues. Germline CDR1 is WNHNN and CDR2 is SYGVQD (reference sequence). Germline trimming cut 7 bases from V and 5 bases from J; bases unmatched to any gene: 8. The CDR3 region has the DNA TGCGCCAGCAAGAAATTGCGGGAGAACGAGCAGTACTTC. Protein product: CASKKLRENEQYF.

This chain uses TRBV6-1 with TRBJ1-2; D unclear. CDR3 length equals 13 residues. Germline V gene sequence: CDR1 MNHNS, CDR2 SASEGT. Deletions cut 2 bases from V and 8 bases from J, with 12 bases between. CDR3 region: CASSERKGGGYTF. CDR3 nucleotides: TGTGCCAGCAGTGAAAGAAAAGGCGGCGGCTACACCTTC.

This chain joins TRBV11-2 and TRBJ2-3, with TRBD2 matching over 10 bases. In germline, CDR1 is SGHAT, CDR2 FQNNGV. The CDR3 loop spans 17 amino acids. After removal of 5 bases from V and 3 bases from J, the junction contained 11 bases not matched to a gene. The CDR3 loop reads CASSPWTSGAGTDTQYF. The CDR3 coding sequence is TGTGCCAGCAGCCCGTGGACTAGCGGAGCTGGGACAGATACGCAGTATTTT.

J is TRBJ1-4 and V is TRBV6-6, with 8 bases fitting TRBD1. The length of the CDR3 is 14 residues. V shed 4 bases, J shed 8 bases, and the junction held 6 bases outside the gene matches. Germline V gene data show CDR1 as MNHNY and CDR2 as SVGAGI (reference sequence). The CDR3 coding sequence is TGTGCCAGCAGTTGGAGACAGGGGATCGAAAAACTGTTTTTT. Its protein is CASSWRQGIEKLFF.

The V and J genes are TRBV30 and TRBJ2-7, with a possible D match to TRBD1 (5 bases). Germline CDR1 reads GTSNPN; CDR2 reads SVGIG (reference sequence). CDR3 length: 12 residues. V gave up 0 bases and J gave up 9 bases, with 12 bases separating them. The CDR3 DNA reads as TGTGCCTGGAGTGTACAGAGAGACAGGCAGTACTTC. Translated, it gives CAWSVQRDRQYF. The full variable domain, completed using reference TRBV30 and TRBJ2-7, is SQTIHQWPATLVQPVGSPLSLECTVEGTSNPNLYWYRQAAGRGLQLLFYSVGIGQISSEVPQNLSASRPQDRQFILSSKKLLLSDSGFYLCAWSVQRDRQYFGPGTRLTVT.